The 24 T cell receptor beta chains listed next were all sequenced from one sample in a study of T cells after yellow fever vaccination. MiXCR was run by TCRdb on the 5' RACE reads, yielding one entry per CDR3 protein. Of roughly 520,000 distinct CDR3 sequences listed, 21% were seen once; the top ten hold roughly 16%. The source was PBMCs, collected roughly 20 days after the first yellow fever vaccination. All receptors come from a man between 18 and 35 years old who received the YFV17D yellow fever vaccine.

The chain has TRBV5-4 and TRBJ1-2; no clear D gene. The CDR3 spans 14 residues. Trimming cost V 3 bases and J 4 bases, with 13 bases left between them. The germline CDR1 and CDR2 sequences are SGHNT and YYREEE (reference sequence). The CDR3: CASSYGSNFYGYTF. CDR3 DNA sequence: TGTGCCAGCAGCTACGGGTCCAACTTCTATGGCTACACCTTC.

This clonotype occurred a few times. V gene TRBV4-1 combines with J gene TRBJ2-7; D unclear. Germline V CDR1 and CDR2: MGHRA, YSYEKL. V shed 1 base and J shed 3 bases, with 7 bases lying between them. This CDR3 is 13 amino acids long. CDR3 in DNA: TGCGCCAGCAGCCAAGGTTCTTACTACGAGCAGTACTTC. Protein sequence: CASSQGSYYEQYF.

The chain employs TRBV29-1 and TRBJ2-3; D is unclear. CDR1 is SQVTM and CDR2 is ANQGSEA in the germline V gene. The CDR3 length is 14 residues. V shed 6 bases and J shed 2 bases, with 15 bases lying between them. This CDR3 reads CSVETRQDTDTQYF. For the CDR3, the DNA is TGCAGCGTCGAGACAAGGCAGGACACAGATACGCAGTATTTT.

This clonotype occurred many times. The chain has TRBV12-3 or TRBV12-4 and TRBJ2-5; the D is unclear. Trimming left V 10 bases short and J 1 base short, with 10 bases between. This CDR3 comprises 12 residues. The CDR3 DNA reads TGTGCCACCAGAAGGTCCCAAGAGACCCAGTACTTC. Translated: CATRRSQETQYF.

This clonotype has just a few counts. The gene calls are TRBV28 and TRBJ1-6, with D unresolved. The V gene's germline CDR1 is MDHEN and CDR2 SYDVKM. The length of the CDR3 is 13 residues. Trimming left V 10 bases short and J 10 bases short, with 17 bases between. In DNA, the CDR3 is TGTGCCACTACGCGGGATAGAAACTCACCCCTCCACTTT. Its translation: CATTRDRNSPLHF.

This clonotype was counted a single time. The chain joins TRBV20-1 to TRBJ2-5; D is unresolved. V dropped 6 bases and J dropped 5 bases, with 10 bases sitting between them. The CDR3 contains 11 residues. The germline CDR1 and CDR2 sequences are DFQATT and SNEGSKA (reference sequence). CDR3 DNA: TGCAGTGCCAGGCAAGTGGAGACCCAGTACTTC. It yields the protein CSARQVETQYF.

This clonotype was seen a few times. The chain has TRBV27 and TRBJ1-6; no firm D call. The germline V gene has CDR1 MNHEY and CDR2 SMNVEV (reference sequence). V was pared by 6 bases and J by 7 bases, with 13 bases between. The CDR3 length is 14 residues. CDR3 protein: CASSRRHLNSPLHF. The CDR3, as DNA: TGTGCCAGCAGCCGACGGCACTTGAATTCACCCCTCCACTTT.

The V gene is TRBV9, the J gene TRBJ2-1; D is perhaps TRBD2 (6 bases). Germline CDR1 is SGDLS and CDR2 is YYNGEE. The CDR3 is 15 residues long. V lost 0 bases to trimming and J lost 1 base, with 8 bases between them. For the CDR3, the DNA is TGTGCCAGCAGCGTAGACGGGGGATCCTACAATGAGCAGTTCTTC. Translating gives CASSVDGGSYNEQFF.

The chain recombines TRBV6-1 with TRBJ2-6; no clear D. Per germline, CDR1 MNHNS and CDR2 SASEGT. Trimming removed 7 bases at V and 3 bases at J, with 7 bases between. This CDR3 contains 13 residues. This CDR3 is CASNPDGANVLTF. In nucleotides, the CDR3 is TGTGCCAGCAACCCGGATGGGGCCAACGTCCTGACTTTC.

The CDR3 loop reads CATRDRVGMNTEAFF. DNA for the CDR3: TGTGCCACCCGGGACAGGGTGGGGATGAACACTGAAGCTTTCTTT. The chain uses TRBV10-3 and TRBJ1-1; 9 nucleotides agree with TRBD1. V lost 10 bases and J lost 0; bases outside the gene matches: 9. This CDR3 has 15 residues. Germline V lookup: CDR1 ENHRY, CDR2 SYGVKD.

This clonotype was counted only a few times. The chain employs TRBV6-1 and TRBJ1-1, with D perhaps matching TRBD1 (6 bases). Germline V gene data show CDR1 as MNHNS and CDR2 as SASEGT. V lost 7 bases, J lost 5 bases, and 14 bases lay in between. This CDR3 has 13 residues. CDR3 region: CASIGTGRTEAFF. The CDR3 DNA follows: TGTGCCAGCATTGGTACAGGGCGGACTGAAGCTTTCTTT.

This chain links TRBV4-2 with TRBJ1-5, with a possible D match to TRBD1 (5 bases). Per germline, CDR1 LGHNA and CDR2 YNFKEQ. Trimming took 5 bases from V and 3 from J, leaving 11 bases between them. The CDR3 runs 14 residues. CDR3 sequence: CASSAEGFNQPQHF. CDR3 in DNA: TGTGCCAGCAGCGCGGAGGGGTTCAATCAGCCCCAGCATTTT.

The V gene is TRBV6-6, the J gene TRBJ1-5; tentatively, D is TRBD1 (5 bases). Germline loops: CDR1 MNHNY, CDR2 SVGAGI (reference sequence). Trimming took off 6 bases at V and 3 bases at J, with 9 bases between the two ends. The CDR3 sequence is 13 residues long. The CDR3 sequence is CASRSGLNQPQHF. DNA for the CDR3: TGTGCCAGCAGATCGGGGCTCAATCAGCCCCAGCATTTT.

The rearrangement uses TRBV12-3 or TRBV12-4 and TRBJ2-1; weak D call: TRBD2 (6 bases). The CDR3 spans 14 residues. V was clipped by 5 bases and J by 2 bases, with 10 bases between them. The CDR3 loop is CASSPAGPYNEQFF. The CDR3, as DNA: TGTGCCAGCAGTCCCGCGGGGCCCTACAATGAGCAGTTCTTC.

The chain combines TRBV7-2 with TRBJ2-5; D is ambiguous. V was trimmed by 3 bases and J by 1 base, leaving 6 bases between them. From germline, CDR1 is SGHTA and CDR2 FQGNSA. The CDR3 runs 13 residues. Here the CDR3 DNA reads TGTGCCAGCAGCTTGAGAACCCAAGAGACCCAGTACTTC. It is translated as CASSLRTQETQYF.

This clonotype was seen more than once but under ten times. V is TRBV29-1 and J is TRBJ1-2; D is unclear. Looked up from germline, CDR1 is SQVTM and CDR2 is ANQGSEA. There are 13 residues in the CDR3. Deletions cut 0 bases from V and 3 bases from J, with 8 bases between. In DNA form, the CDR3 reads TGCAGCGTTGAAGATCTGACGGACTATGGCTACACCTTC. It codes for CSVEDLTDYGYTF.

Ten or more counts support this clonotype. The chain combines TRBV9 with TRBJ2-5; 9 bases are shared with TRBD2. J was trimmed by 7 bases and V by 3 bases; bases with no gene match: 4. Germline-derived CDR1 and CDR2 are SGDLS and YYNGEE. The CDR3 runs 13 residues. The CDR3 reads CASSEGLAVTQYF. In DNA form, the CDR3 reads TGTGCCAGCAGCGAGGGACTAGCCGTGACCCAGTACTTC.

This clonotype was seen more than once but under ten times. The chain joins TRBV20-1 to TRBJ2-2; D unclear. The CDR3 runs to 13 residues. Per germline, CDR1 DFQATT and CDR2 SNEGSKA (reference sequence). Trimming cost V 3 bases and J 1 base, with 6 bases left between them. The DNA of the CDR3 is TGCAGTGCTAGGGCAGGGAACACCGGGGAGCTGTTTTTT. It yields the protein CSARAGNTGELFF.

This clonotype came up a few times. V is TRBV5-1 and J is TRBJ2-1, with D possibly matching TRBD2 (6 bases). The CDR3 has 14 amino acids. The germline gives CDR1 SGHRS, CDR2 YFSETQ. V was cut by 1 base and J by 5 bases, with 10 bases left in between. For the CDR3, the DNA is TGCGCCAGCAGCTTGTGGGGGGTAGACAATGAGCAGTTCTTC. Amino acid sequence: CASSLWGVDNEQFF.

V gene TRBV5-6 combines with J gene TRBJ2-1; tentative D call: TRBD1 (6 bases). The V gene lost 3 bases and the J gene lost 5 bases, with 15 bases spanning the gap. Germline V gene data show CDR1 as SGHDT and CDR2 as YYEEEE. This CDR3 is 15 amino acids long. The CDR3 reads CASSSWGTRNNEQFF. The CDR3 region has the DNA TGTGCCAGCAGCTCGTGGGGGACACGTAACAATGAGCAGTTCTTC.

This clonotype has a handful of counts. The rearrangement links TRBV7-9 to TRBJ2-2, with 11 bases matching TRBD2. There are 17 residues in the CDR3. V lost 4 bases to trimming and J lost 5 bases; unmatched junction nucleotides: 9. The germline gives CDR1 SEHNR, CDR2 FQNEAQ (reference sequence). In nucleotides, the CDR3 is TGTGCCAGCAGCTCAACTAGCGGGGGACCGCGGACCGGGGAGCTGTTTTTT. Protein sequence: CASSSTSGGPRTGELFF.

The J gene is TRBJ2-3, the V gene TRBV7-9, with D maybe TRBD1 (5 bases). The CDR3 length is 13 residues. Trimming left V 8 bases short and J 6 bases short, with 15 bases between. CDR1 is SEHNR and CDR2 is FQNEAQ in the germline V gene (reference sequence). CDR3 in DNA: TGTGCCAGCGAACCGCAGGGTTCGGATACGCAGTATTTT. The encoded protein is CASEPQGSDTQYF.

The table lists this clonotype with a few counts. The V gene is TRBV20-1, the J gene TRBJ2-1; 9 bases are shared with TRBD2. From germline, CDR1 is DFQATT and CDR2 SNEGSKA (reference sequence). CDR3 size: 15 residues. V gave up 7 bases and J gave up 5 bases; unmatched junction bases: 12. CDR3 residues: CSVLEGASGDNEQFF. CDR3 in DNA: TGCAGTGTTCTCGAGGGGGCTAGCGGGGACAATGAGCAGTTCTTC.

The rearrangement uses TRBV5-6 and TRBJ1-1; D gene uncertain. Germline CDR1 reads SGHDT; CDR2 reads YYEEEE. The CDR3 has 12 amino acids. The V gene lost 2 bases and the J gene lost 4 bases, with 6 bases spanning the gap. In nucleotides, the CDR3 is TGTGCCAGCAGCTTAGCCACCACTGAAGCTTTCTTT. This encodes CASSLATTEAFF.